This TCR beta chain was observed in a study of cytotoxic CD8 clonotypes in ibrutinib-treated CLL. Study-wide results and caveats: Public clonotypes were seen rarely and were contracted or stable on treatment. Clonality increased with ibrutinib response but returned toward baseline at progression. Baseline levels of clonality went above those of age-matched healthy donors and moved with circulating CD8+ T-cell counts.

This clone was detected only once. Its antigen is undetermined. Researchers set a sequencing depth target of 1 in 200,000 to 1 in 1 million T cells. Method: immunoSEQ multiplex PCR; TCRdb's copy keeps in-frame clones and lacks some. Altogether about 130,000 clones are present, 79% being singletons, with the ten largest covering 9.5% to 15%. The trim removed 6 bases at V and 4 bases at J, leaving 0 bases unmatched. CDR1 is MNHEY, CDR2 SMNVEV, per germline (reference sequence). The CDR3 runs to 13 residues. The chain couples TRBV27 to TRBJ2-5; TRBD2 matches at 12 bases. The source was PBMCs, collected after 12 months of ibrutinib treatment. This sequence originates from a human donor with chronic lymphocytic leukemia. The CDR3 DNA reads TGTGCCAGCAGACTAGCGGGAGGAGAGACCCAGTACTTC. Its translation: CASRLAGGETQYF.